This T cell receptor (beta chain) was profiled in a study of CD8+ T cells in alopecia areata. CDR1 and CDR2 (germline): NSQYPW, LRSPGD (reference sequence). CDR3 size: 14 residues. V was shortened by 3 bases and J by 3 bases, with 9 bases between the two germline ends. After isolation, RNA underwent reverse transcription to generate cDNA as the sequencing template. Assay: immunoSEQ multiplex PCR; the TCRdb copy retains only in-frame clones and omits some. This sample includes around 290,000 clones with no singletons; its ten biggest clones take up 0.9% to 1.5%. Study outcomes and limitations: Lesional scalp, notably in alopecia totalis/universalis, had clonality above that of normal scalp.

This clone was seen a few times. Its cognate antigen is unknown. Gene names refer to mouse genes. The read ends 4 residues early relative to the CDR3; the germline J gene fills the gap. Other DNA sequences of this sample code for an identical CDR3. Cutaneous lymph nodes were pooled and cells sorted by CD4, CD8alpha, NKG2D, NKG2ACE and more. This TCR was recovered from a C3H/HeJ mouse with alopecia areata. This mouse strain has H2-k as its MHC haplotype. Sequencing was performed on CD4+ T cells sorted from a lymph node. V and J are TRBV1 and TRBJ2-1; a possible D gene is TRBD1 (6 bases). The CDR3 protein is CTCSAGTIYAEQFF. CDR3 DNA, as far as it was read: TGCACCTGCAGTGCTGGGACAATCTATGCT.